The entry below describes one T cell receptor (beta chain). The trim removed 6 bases at V and 8 bases at J, leaving 10 bases unmatched. Germline CDR1 reads MNHEY; CDR2 reads SVGAGI. The CDR3 runs to 15 residues. The data originate from a study of blood T cell repertoires in COVID-19. Produced via immunoSEQ multiplex PCR; TCRdb's table is partial and in-frame only. Among 90,000 to 120,000 clones listed, around 80% were seen once. V gene TRBV6-5 combines with J gene TRBJ1-6; the match to TRBD1 covers 7 bases. What was sequenced was peripheral blood. This clonotype was sampled from a man aged 65 to 85 with acute or convalescent COVID-19. The CDR3 sequence: CASRGRQGLHSPLHF. The CDR3 region has the DNA TGTGCCAGCAGGGGCAGACAGGGCCTTCATTCACCCCTCCACTTT.